These T cell receptor beta chains were read from a single sample in a study of early T cells in non-severe SARS-CoV-2 infection. TCRdb re-called the 5' RACE reads through MiXCR, storing one row per CDR3 protein. The sample lists some 60,000 distinct CDR3 sequences, around 13% occurring once. Material: whole blood, obtained at baseline. All receptors come from an adult who was a healthcare worker with PCR-confirmed SARS-CoV-2 infection or an uninfected control (not recorded which). Both conserved end residues are part of each CDR3. Each record gives: V gene, clone size, J gene, D gene, CDR3 protein, CDR3 DNA. A D gene is named only where the DNA matches it firmly. A row's size may be missing; if present it is once, few, many or a size class.

v_call: TRBV6-5
clone_size: few
j_call: TRBJ2-1
d_call: NA
cdr3_aa: CASSYPTTEDCGNEQFF
cdr3_nt: TGTGCCAGCAGTTACCCAACTACAGAGGATTGTGGCAATGAGCAGTTCTTC

v_call: TRBV4-3
clone_size: few
j_call: TRBJ1-5
d_call: NA
cdr3_aa: CASSQRTGQPQHF
cdr3_nt: TGCGCCAGCAGCCAGAGAACGGGGCAGCCCCAGCATTTT

v_call: TRBV11-2
clone_size: many
j_call: TRBJ2-5
d_call: NA
cdr3_aa: CASSRIRTGYQETQYF
cdr3_nt: TGTGCCAGCAGCCGAATCAGGACGGGATACCAAGAGACCCAGTACTTC

v_call: TRBV5-4
clone_size: NA
j_call: TRBJ2-3
d_call: TRBD1
cdr3_aa: CASSWEPTGVTDTQYF
cdr3_nt: TGTGCCAGCAGCTGGGAACCAACAGGGGTCACAGATACGCAGTATTTT

v_call: TRBV20-1
clone_size: many
j_call: TRBJ1-2
d_call: TRBD1
cdr3_aa: CSAREGQTFNYGYTF
cdr3_nt: TGCAGTGCTAGAGAGGGACAGACATTTAACTATGGCTACACCTTC

v_call: TRBV4-2
clone_size: many
j_call: TRBJ1-2
d_call: NA
cdr3_aa: CASSHWGNGYTF
cdr3_nt: TGTGCCAGCAGCCATTGGGGAAATGGCTACACCTTC

v_call: TRBV11-2
clone_size: NA
j_call: TRBJ1-1
d_call: NA
cdr3_aa: CASSLTFPGAGVTEAFF
cdr3_nt: TGTGCCAGCAGCTTGACCTTCCCAGGAGCGGGTGTCACTGAAGCTTTCTTT

v_call: TRBV20-1
clone_size: few
j_call: TRBJ2-3
d_call: NA
cdr3_aa: CSAPEDGLPTDTQYF
cdr3_nt: TGCAGTGCCCCCGAGGACGGATTACCCACAGATACGCAGTATTTT

v_call: TRBV2
clone_size: few
j_call: TRBJ2-5
d_call: TRBD2
cdr3_aa: CASRAGTSGGTLKTQYF
cdr3_nt: TGTGCCAGCAGAGCCGGGACTAGCGGGGGTACTTTAAAGACCCAGTACTTC

v_call: TRBV7-6
clone_size: few
j_call: TRBJ2-3
d_call: TRBD2
cdr3_aa: CASSPWTSGGTDTQYF
cdr3_nt: TGTGCCAGCAGCCCCTGGACTAGCGGGGGCACAGATACGCAGTATTTT

v_call: TRBV12-3/TRBV12-4
clone_size: few
j_call: TRBJ2-1
d_call: NA
cdr3_aa: CASSWTDEVDEQFF
cdr3_nt: TGTGCCAGCAGTTGGACGGACGAGGTTGATGAGCAGTTCTTC

v_call: TRBV12-3/TRBV12-4
clone_size: NA
j_call: TRBJ2-7
d_call: TRBD2
cdr3_aa: CASSLSILAGVGSGYEQYF
cdr3_nt: TGTGCCAGCAGTTTATCCATACTAGCGGGAGTAGGGTCCGGCTACGAGCAGTACTTC

v_call: TRBV28
clone_size: NA
j_call: TRBJ2-5
d_call: NA
cdr3_aa: CASNEGEETQYF
cdr3_nt: TGTGCCAGTAATGAGGGGGAAGAGACCCAGTACTTC

v_call: TRBV12-3/TRBV12-4
clone_size: few
j_call: TRBJ2-7
d_call: TRBD2
cdr3_aa: CASRSREGYEQYF
cdr3_nt: TGTGCCAGCAGATCGCGGGAGGGTTATGAGCAGTACTTC

v_call: TRBV20-1
clone_size: NA
j_call: TRBJ1-3
d_call: NA
cdr3_aa: CSARQGLSGNTIYF
cdr3_nt: TGCAGTGCTAGGCAGGGCCTCTCTGGAAACACCATATATTTT

v_call: TRBV15
clone_size: few
j_call: TRBJ1-5
d_call: TRBD1
cdr3_aa: CATSTEGATGAGEEPQHF
cdr3_nt: TGTGCCACCAGCACCGAGGGGGCGACAGGGGCTGGGGAAGAGCCCCAGCATTTT

v_call: TRBV4-3
clone_size: few
j_call: TRBJ2-7
d_call: NA
cdr3_aa: CASSQGTASYEQYF
cdr3_nt: TGCGCCAGCAGCCAAGGGACGGCCTCCTACGAGCAGTACTTC

v_call: TRBV28
clone_size: many
j_call: TRBJ2-1
d_call: TRBD2
cdr3_aa: CASSEETSGRAVQFF
cdr3_nt: TGTGCCAGCAGCGAGGAGACTAGCGGGAGGGCAGTGCAGTTCTTC

v_call: TRBV20-1
clone_size: many
j_call: TRBJ1-2
d_call: TRBD1
cdr3_aa: CSARPFDRDYGYTF
cdr3_nt: TGCAGTGCTAGACCCTTTGACAGGGACTATGGCTACACCTTC

v_call: TRBV20-1
clone_size: NA
j_call: TRBJ2-1
d_call: NA
cdr3_aa: CSARGAYNEQFF
cdr3_nt: TGCAGTGCTAGAGGAGCCTACAATGAGCAGTTCTTC